What follows are 26 T cell receptor beta chains derived from one specimen sequenced in a study of T-cell memory formation after mild COVID-19. TCRdb used MiXCR to reprocess the 5' RACE reads, holding one entry per CDR3 protein. Of 250,000 to 300,000 distinct CDR3 sequences detected, under 20% appear once; the ten largest clones hold approximately 25%. The sample taken for sequencing was PBMCs or a T cell subset sorted from them (not recorded which). Receptors were obtained from a man aged 18 to 29 who had mild COVID-19 (a few samples of this study predate the infection). Cell type and time point are not known.

The rearrangement uses TRBV6-2 or TRBV6-3 and TRBJ2-2, with 10 nucleotides matching TRBD2. Germline V gene data show CDR1 as MNHEY and CDR2 as SVGEGT. The V and J ends lost 6 bases and 2 bases, in that order; junction bases with no gene match: 6. This CDR3 has 16 residues. The CDR3 sequence is CASRRLAGANTGELFF. In DNA form, the CDR3 reads TGTGCCAGCAGGCGACTAGCGGGCGCTAACACCGGGGAGCTGTTTTTT.

The chain joins TRBV11-1 to TRBJ2-7; D uncertain. From germline, CDR1 is SGHAT and CDR2 FQDESV (reference sequence). This CDR3 comprises 14 residues. V was cut by 2 bases and J by 1 base, with 9 bases left in between. CDR3: CASSLSTQSYEQYF. The CDR3 DNA follows: TGTGCCAGCAGCTTAAGTACCCAGTCCTACGAGCAGTACTTC. The variable domain in full, with the rest retrieved from reference TRBV11-1 and TRBJ2-7, is EAEVAQSPRYKITEKSQAVAFWCDPISGHATLYWYRQILGQGPELLVQFQDESVVDDSQLPKDRFSAERLKGVDSTLKIQPAELGDSAMYLCASSLSTQSYEQYFGPGTRLTVT.

V is TRBV20-1 and J is TRBJ2-2, with D hard to call. In germline, CDR1 is DFQATT, CDR2 SNEGSKA (reference sequence). V lost 3 bases, J lost 7 bases, and 6 bases lay in between. The CDR3 sequence is 11 residues long. The CDR3 sequence is CSARQDGELFF. Here the CDR3 DNA reads TGCAGTGCTAGGCAGGACGGGGAGCTGTTTTTT.

The chain recombines TRBV10-3 with TRBJ2-6; 7 bases map to TRBD1. The CDR3 has 17 amino acids. CDR1 ENHRY and CDR2 SYGVKD come from the germline V gene. Germline trimming cut 7 bases from V and 0 bases from J; bases unmatched to any gene: 9. CDR3 sequence (DNA): TGTGCCATCAAAGAAAGGACAGGAAACTCTGGGGCCAACGTCCTGACTTTC. Its translation: CAIKERTGNSGANVLTF.

This clonotype was counted between two and nine times. The chain joins TRBV7-9 to TRBJ2-2; the D gene is possibly TRBD1 (6 bases). The V end lost 6 bases, the J end lost 6 bases, and 17 bases lay between the germline ends. The CDR3 consists of 15 residues. CDR1 SEHNR and CDR2 FQNEAQ come from the germline V gene (reference sequence). As DNA, the CDR3 is TGTGCCAGCAGTTCCTCACTCAGGGGTGCCGGGGAGCTGTTTTTT. It yields the protein CASSSSLRGAGELFF.

There are a few counts of this clonotype. The chain employs TRBV12-3 or TRBV12-4 and TRBJ1-1, with a tentative D call TRBD1 (5 bases). This CDR3 has 11 residues. Trimming left V 3 bases short and J 10 bases short, with 9 bases between. CDR3 region: CASSFDSGAFF. Written as DNA, the CDR3 is TGTGCCAGCAGTTTTGACAGTGGAGCTTTCTTT.

The chain is built from TRBV10-3 and TRBJ2-2; possibly TRBD1 or TRBD2 for D (5 bases each). V dropped 3 bases and J dropped 5 bases, with 13 bases sitting between them. Germline V gene sequence: CDR1 ENHRY, CDR2 SYGVKD. The CDR3 length is 15 residues. The CDR3, as DNA: TGTGCCATCAGTGACCCGAGAGGGGATACCGGGGAGCTGTTTTTT. Its protein product is CAISDPRGDTGELFF.

The chain employs TRBV6-5 and TRBJ2-1; 11 nucleotides match TRBD2. The V gene's germline CDR1 is MNHEY and CDR2 SVGAGI. Germline trimming cut 6 bases from V and 15 bases from J; bases unmatched to any gene: 7. This CDR3 region has 12 residues. For the CDR3, the DNA is TGTGCCAGCAGCAGACTAGCGGGGAAAGGGTTCTTC. Its protein is CASSRLAGKGFF.

The J gene is TRBJ2-2, the V gene TRBV4-1, with 9 bases lining up with TRBD2. V was pared by 0 bases and J by 7 bases, with 9 bases of the junction left unmatched. The CDR3 extends over 17 amino acids. Germline V lookup: CDR1 MGHRA, CDR2 YSYEKL. The CDR3 sequence: CASSQEAGLAMGGELFF. In nucleotides, the CDR3 is TGCGCCAGCAGCCAAGAGGCCGGACTAGCGATGGGCGGGGAGCTGTTTTTT.

The chain employs TRBV5-1 and TRBJ2-1, with D hard to call. With 0 bases removed from V and 10 bases from J, the gap between germline ends came to 8 bases. Per the germline V gene, CDR1 is SGHRS and CDR2 is YFSETQ. This CDR3 has 12 amino acids. CDR3: CASSLGGREQFF. CDR3 DNA sequence: TGCGCCAGCAGCTTGGGAGGACGGGAGCAGTTCTTC.

This clonotype has only a few counts. The chain is built from TRBV30 and TRBJ2-5; 7 bases fit TRBD1. This CDR3 is 12 amino acids long. Per germline, CDR1 GTSNPN and CDR2 SVGIG (reference sequence). The trim removed 3 bases at V and 5 bases at J, leaving 3 bases unmatched. CDR3 region: CAWSEQGETQYF. DNA of the CDR3: TGTGCCTGGAGCGAACAGGGGGAGACCCAGTACTTC.

This clonotype showed up just a few times. The chain joins TRBV6-5 to TRBJ2-3; the match to TRBD1 covers 9 bases. This CDR3 spans 16 amino acids. Trimming cost V 4 bases and J 8 bases; bases outside gene matches: 13. In germline, CDR1 is MNHEY, CDR2 SVGAGI. CDR3 region: CASSFSGQGGTGTQYF. Here the CDR3 DNA reads TGTGCCAGCAGTTTCTCGGGACAGGGAGGTACTGGTACGCAGTATTTT.

This sequence joins TRBV12-3 or TRBV12-4 and TRBJ1-2; D unresolved. V dropped 10 bases and J dropped 4 bases, with 13 bases sitting between them. This CDR3 spans 12 amino acids. Here the CDR3 reads CAIDGNSYGYTF. In DNA, the CDR3 is TGTGCCATCGACGGAAACAGCTATGGCTACACCTTC.

This chain connects TRBV5-1 to TRBJ2-7; D is ambiguous. Between the trimmed V and J ends, which lost 5 bases and 3 bases, there was a span of 12 bases. The CDR3 is 13 amino acids. Germline-derived CDR1 and CDR2 are SGHRS and YFSETQ. CDR3 region: CASRVGPLYEQYV. CDR3 coding DNA: TGCGCCAGCAGGGTAGGCCCTCTCTACGAGCAGTACGTC.

This clonotype was detected a few times. V gene TRBV5-1 combines with J gene TRBJ2-1; TRBD2 might be the D (6 bases). V lost 1 base and J lost 8, with 7 bases in between. There are 12 residues in the CDR3. Germline CDR1 is SGHRS and CDR2 is YFSETQ. The CDR3 reads CASSLREYEQFF. The CDR3 bases are TGCGCCAGCAGCTTGCGGGAGTATGAGCAGTTCTTC.

This clonotype has ten or more counts. V is TRBV10-3 and J is TRBJ2-5; perhaps TRBD2 as D (6 bases). This CDR3 spans 13 amino acids. Trimming removed 4 bases from V and 5 bases from J, with 11 bases in between. Germline CDR1 reads ENHRY; CDR2 reads SYGVKD. In DNA form, the CDR3 reads TGTGCCATCAGTGGGGGGGTCCGGGAGACCCAGTACTTC. Translation: CAISGGVRETQYF.

The J gene is TRBJ2-1, the V gene TRBV7-9; 9 nucleotides line up with TRBD2. The CDR3 spans 14 residues. Germline assignment: CDR1 SEHNR and CDR2 FQNEAQ (reference sequence). V dropped 8 bases and J dropped 2; count of bases not matched to a gene: 4. The CDR3 DNA sequence: TGTGCCAGCCGAGTAGCGGGGGCCTACAATGAGCAGTTCTTC. Residues: CASRVAGAYNEQFF.

This clonotype was seen a few times. A junction end diverges from the germline sequence, so it may reflect a read error. The chain has TRBV2 and TRBJ2-6, with D maybe TRBD2 (6 bases). Germline V gives CDR1 SNHLY, CDR2 FYNNEI. This CDR3 has 12 amino acids. The CDR3 sequence is CASSYTEGTPNF. CDR3 in DNA: TGTGCCAGCAGTTACACCGAGGGGACTCCAAATTTC.

This clonotype has only a few counts. This sequence joins TRBV6-1 and TRBJ2-2, with 7 bases lining up with TRBD1. The V gene's germline CDR1 is MNHNS and CDR2 SASEGT. The CDR3 spans 13 residues. Trimming cost V 3 bases and J 5 bases; bases outside gene matches: 0. CDR3 amino acids: CASSETGTGELFF. The DNA for the CDR3 is TGTGCCAGCAGTGAGACAGGGACCGGGGAGCTGTTTTTT.

This clonotype appeared a few times. The chain employs TRBV2 and TRBJ2-1; D unclear. The V gene lost 2 bases and the J gene lost 10 bases, with 15 bases spanning the gap. From germline, CDR1 is SNHLY and CDR2 FYNNEI. The CDR3 extends over 14 amino acids. The CDR3 DNA reads as TGTGCCAGCAGTGAAATGTCCCAGCTTTTGGAGCAGTTCTTC. As protein: CASSEMSQLLEQFF.

The chain combines TRBV20-1 with TRBJ1-2; D unresolved. Trimming removed 3 bases at V and 4 bases at J, with 12 bases between. The CDR3 covers 13 residues. The germline V gene has CDR1 DFQATT and CDR2 SNEGSKA (reference sequence). CDR3 DNA sequence: TGCAGTGCTAGGGACGGAACCCTCTATGGCTACACCTTC. Its translation: CSARDGTLYGYTF.

There are many counts of this clonotype. The CDR3 DNA follows: TGTGCCAGCACCGAACTTGGACAGGGCGTAGATACGCAGTATTTT. Its translation: CASTELGQGVDTQYF. The chain uses TRBV2 and TRBJ2-3, with TRBD1 matching over 8 bases. After removal of 7 bases from V and 5 bases from J, the junction contained 11 bases not matched to a gene. CDR3 length equals 15 residues. Germline V gene lookup returns CDR1 SNHLY and CDR2 FYNNEI.

This clonotype was seen more than once but under ten times. The gene calls are TRBV20-1 and TRBJ2-1, with D tentatively TRBD1 (6 bases). V was shortened by 0 bases and J by 5 bases, with 14 bases between the two germline ends. Per germline, CDR1 DFQATT and CDR2 SNEGSKA (reference sequence). The CDR3 sequence is 15 residues long. The CDR3 DNA follows: TGCAGTGCTAGAGAACCCCAGGGGTTTCACAATGAGCAGTTCTTC. It yields the protein CSAREPQGFHNEQFF.

This clonotype was observed a handful of times. The chain is built from TRBV12-3 or TRBV12-4 and TRBJ2-3; 8 bases are a match to TRBD1. The CDR3 totals 14 residues. Losses at the gene ends were 5 bases for V and 4 bases for J; bases not matched to a gene: 5. CDR3 coding DNA: TGTGCCAGCAGTCCGACGACAGGGGCAGATACGCAGTATTTT. The encoded protein is CASSPTTGADTQYF.

J is TRBJ2-5 and V is TRBV2, with 10 positions matching TRBD1. J was trimmed by 2 bases and V by 11 bases; bases with no gene match: 11. This CDR3 region has 15 residues. Germline lookup yields CDR1 SNHLY and CDR2 FYNNEI. The CDR3: CAGQRDRGIQETQYF. The DNA of the CDR3 is TGTGCCGGCCAAAGGGACAGGGGTATTCAAGAGACCCAGTACTTC.

The J gene is TRBJ2-5, the V gene TRBV11-2, with 8 bases aligning to TRBD2. Germline V CDR1 and CDR2: SGHAT, FQNNGV. The CDR3 covers 16 residues. Trimming removed 5 bases from V and 2 bases from J; junction bases left unmatched: 10. CDR3 protein: CASSLLSGTRQETQYF. The CDR3 coding sequence is TGTGCCAGCAGCCTCCTCTCCGGGACTAGACAAGAGACCCAGTACTTC.